What follows are 24 T cell receptor beta chains derived from one specimen sequenced in a study of OX40 agonist ivuxolimab in advanced cancers. Sequencing used immunoSEQ multiplex PCR; TCRdb keeps in-frame clones, though not all of them. This table holds tens of thousands of clones, roughly 91% found once. The material was CD4+ or CD8+ T cells sorted from blood, obtained in a trial of the OX40 agonist ivuxolimab. The receptors derive from an adult with an advanced solid tumor such as melanoma, head and neck, liver or kidney cancer.

The chain has TRBV11-2 and TRBJ2-5; possibly TRBD2 for D (6 bases). The germline V gene has CDR1 SGHAT and CDR2 FQNNGV. Trimming left V 5 bases short and J 5 bases short, with 12 bases between. The CDR3 runs 13 residues. The CDR3 region is CASSLGGYETQYF. Here the CDR3 DNA reads TGTGCCAGCAGCCTGGGAGGCTACGAGACCCAGTACTTC. The entire variable domain, with the rest obtained from reference TRBV11-2 and TRBJ2-5, is as follows: EAGVAQSPRYKIIEKRQSVAFWCNPISGHATLYWYQQILGQGPKLLIQFQNNGVVDDSQLPKDRFSAERLKGVDSTLKIQPAKLEDSAVYLCASSLGGYETQYFGPGTRLLVL.

This clone was picked up a small number of times. The chain combines TRBV30 with TRBJ1-5; TRBD1 is a possible D gene (6 bases). Trimming shortened V by 4 bases and J by 8 bases, and 21 bases separated the two germline ends. Germline CDR1 and CDR2: GTSNPN and SVGIG (reference sequence). This CDR3 region has 15 residues. The CDR3 protein is CAWNGGGGSGEPQHF. For the CDR3, the DNA is TGTGCCTGGAATGGGGGAGGGGGAAGTGGAGAGCCCCAGCATTTT. Complete variable domain (other parts from reference TRBV30 and TRBJ1-5): SQTIHQWPATLVQPVGSPLSLECTVEGTSNPNLYWYRQAAGRGLQLLFYSVGIGQISSEVPQNLSASRPQDRQFILSSKKLLLSDSGFYLCAWNGGGGSGEPQHFGDGTRLSIL.

The CDR3 protein is CASSLAIEQFF. For the CDR3, the DNA is TGTGCCAGCAGCTTAGCCATCGAGCAGTTCTTC. This chain joins TRBV7-2 and TRBJ2-1, with D unresolved. Germline V gene lookup returns CDR1 SGHTA and CDR2 FQGNSA. V gave up 0 bases and J gave up 10 bases, with 4 bases separating them. This CDR3 comprises 11 residues.

CDR3 nucleotide sequence: TGTGCCAGCTCACCACGGGGGTGGGATGGCTACACCTTC. This translates into CASSPRGWDGYTF. The chain links TRBV18 to TRBJ1-2; D perhaps matches TRBD1 (5 bases). With 1 base removed from V and 6 bases from J, the gap between germline ends came to 9 bases. Germline CDR1 and CDR2: KGHSH and LQKENI. The CDR3 has 13 residues. Supplemented by reference TRBV18 and TRBJ1-2, the full variable domain reads NAGVMQNPRHLVRRRGQEARLRCSPMKGHSHVYWYRQLPEEGLKFMVYLQKENIIDESGMPKERFSAEFPKEGPSILRIQQVVRGDSAAYFCASSPRGWDGYTFGSGTRLTVV.

The chain has TRBV5-8 and TRBJ1-5; D unresolved. CDR3 length equals 15 residues. Per the germline V gene, CDR1 is SGHTS and CDR2 is YDEGEE. The V end lost 4 bases, the J end lost 7 bases, and 18 bases lay between the germline ends. Written as DNA, the CDR3 is TGTGCCAGCAGCCCCGAACGTCAACTTAGGCAGCCCCAGCATTTT. Protein sequence: CASSPERQLRQPQHF.

The sample holds one count of this clone. This chain uses TRBV19 with TRBJ2-3; the D is unclear. V shed 4 bases and J shed 3 bases, with 11 bases lying between them. CDR1 LNHDA and CDR2 SQIVND come from the germline V gene (reference sequence). The CDR3 runs to 14 residues. In DNA form, the CDR3 reads TGTGCCAGTAGTAGGACCCTAGGGACAGATACGCAGTATTTT. Residues: CASSRTLGTDTQYF.

V and J are TRBV7-2 and TRBJ2-3, with 16 nucleotides matching TRBD2. V lost 4 bases to trimming and J lost 7 bases; unmatched junction nucleotides: 11. Germline CDR1 and CDR2: SGHTA and FQGNSA. CDR3 size: 18 residues. The CDR3 DNA reads as TGTGCCAGCAGCTCTAGGGGGACTAGCGGGAGGGCCAAGCATACGCAGTATTTT. Translated: CASSSRGTSGRAKHTQYF. Based on the CDR3 plus reference TRBV7-2 and TRBJ2-3, the full variable domain is GAGVSQSPSNKVTEKGKDVELRCDPISGHTALYWYRQSLGQGLEFLIYFQGNSAPDKSGLPSDRFSAERTGGSVSTLTIQRTQQEDSAVYLCASSSRGTSGRAKHTQYFGPGTRLTVL.

CDR3 region: CASSPPPGTYEQYF. CDR3 nucleotide sequence: TGTGCCAGCTCACCACCTCCGGGGACCTACGAGCAGTACTTC. J is TRBJ2-7 and V is TRBV18; TRBD2 is a possible D gene (5 bases). Between the trimmed V and J ends, which lost 0 bases and 2 bases, there was a span of 8 bases. The CDR3 consists of 14 residues. Germline values: CDR1 KGHSH, CDR2 LQKENI.

This chain links TRBV28 with TRBJ1-5, with D uncertain. The CDR3 sequence is 13 residues long. Germline CDR1 MDHEN, CDR2 SYDVKM. V lost 1 base and J 2 bases, leaving 3 bases between the germline ends. For the CDR3, the DNA is TGTGCCAGCAGTTTATTGCGCAATCAGCCCCAGCATTTT. It encodes CASSLLRNQPQHF.

The rearrangement joins TRBV10-3 to TRBJ1-1; the match to TRBD1 covers 8 bases. Losses at the gene ends were 5 bases for V and 7 bases for J; bases not matched to a gene: 9. Per the germline V gene, CDR1 is ENHRY and CDR2 is SYGVKD. The CDR3 covers 14 residues. The CDR3 nucleotides are TGTGCCATCAGTCTCGGACAGGGCAGAGGTGAAGCTTTCTTT. Its translation: CAISLGQGRGEAFF.

The chain couples TRBV2 to TRBJ2-1; TRBD2 is a possible D gene (6 bases). The CDR3 is made up of 15 amino acids. CDR1 SNHLY and CDR2 FYNNEI come from the germline V gene. Trimming pared 2 bases from V and 6 bases from J, leaving 14 bases between. CDR3 nucleotide sequence: TGTGCCAGCAGTGAATCACTAGCAGTAGGCAATGAGCAGTTCTTC. Its translation is CASSESLAVGNEQFF.

This chain joins TRBV11-2 and TRBJ2-1, with 7 bases aligning to TRBD1. Germline V gene data show CDR1 as SGHAT and CDR2 as FQNNGV. The CDR3 is 17 residues long. V shed 5 bases, J shed 10 bases, and the junction held 20 bases outside the gene matches. For the CDR3, the DNA is TGTGCCAGCAGCCCTCTTCAGGGGGAGACCCATTTAGGGGAGCAGTTCTTC. Amino acids: CASSPLQGETHLGEQFF. The entire variable domain, with the rest obtained from reference TRBV11-2 and TRBJ2-1, is as follows: EAGVAQSPRYKIIEKRQSVAFWCNPISGHATLYWYQQILGQGPKLLIQFQNNGVVDDSQLPKDRFSAERLKGVDSTLKIQPAKLEDSAVYLCASSPLQGETHLGEQFFGPGTRLTVL.

The gene calls are TRBV15 and TRBJ2-2; possibly TRBD1 or TRBD2 for D (6 bases each). This CDR3 has 14 amino acids. Germline V gene sequence: CDR1 LNHNV, CDR2 YYDKDF (reference sequence). The V end lost 4 bases, the J end lost 1 base, and 7 bases lay between the germline ends. CDR3 sequence: CATSKGGNTGELFF. The CDR3, as DNA: TGTGCCACCAGCAAGGGGGGGAACACCGGGGAGCTGTTTTTT.

The chain combines TRBV18 with TRBJ1-4; 8 bases agree with TRBD1. CDR1 and CDR2 from the germline V gene are KGHSH and LQKENI. The CDR3 length is 15 residues. Germline trimming cut 3 bases from V and 8 bases from J; bases unmatched to any gene: 8. The CDR3, as DNA: TGTGCCAGCTCACCTGCCGGACAGGGTGGCGAAAAACTGTTTTTT. Protein: CASSPAGQGGEKLFF.

This chain connects TRBV18 to TRBJ2-1; 7 nucleotides align to TRBD2. CDR1 is KGHSH, CDR2 LQKENI, per germline. J lost 2 bases, V lost 2 bases, and 3 bases had no gene match. This CDR3 is built from 15 residues. The DNA for the CDR3 is TGTGCCAGCTCACCAAGGGAGGGTACCTACAATGAGCAGTTCTTC. Amino acid sequence: CASSPREGTYNEQFF.

For the CDR3, the DNA is TGTGCCAGCAGCCTAGGAGGGGTATCCTACAATGAGCAGTTCTTC. Translated: CASSLGGVSYNEQFF. The genes are TRBV6-5 and TRBJ2-1, with a weak D call TRBD2 (6 bases). The CDR3 is made up of 15 amino acids. CDR1 is MNHEY, CDR2 SVGAGI, per germline. With 6 bases removed from V and 1 base from J, the gap between germline ends came to 13 bases.

This chain joins TRBV10-3 and TRBJ2-4, with D tentatively TRBD1 (6 bases). The CDR3 length is 14 residues. CDR1 is ENHRY, CDR2 SYGVKD, per germline. V dropped 4 bases and J dropped 3 bases, with 10 bases sitting between them. CDR3 bases: TGTGCCATCAGTGGTCAAGGGGGCAAAAACATTCAGTACTTC. This gives the protein CAISGQGGKNIQYF.

This clone was seen a handful of times. The chain couples TRBV10-3 to TRBJ1-1, with unresolved D. Per germline, CDR1 ENHRY and CDR2 SYGVKD. The CDR3 length is 11 residues. V shed 8 bases and J shed 6 bases, with 10 bases lying between them. The CDR3 reads CAISGIAEAFF. The DNA for the CDR3 is TGTGCCATCTCGGGGATCGCTGAAGCTTTCTTT.

The CDR3 reads CASSSGTGEQTQYF. In DNA, the CDR3 is TGTGCCAGCAGCTCAGGGACAGGGGAGCAGACCCAGTACTTC. The rearrangement joins TRBV11-2 to TRBJ2-5, with 10 bases matching TRBD1. The CDR3 spans 14 residues. Germline trimming cut 4 bases from V and 6 bases from J; bases unmatched to any gene: 5. Per the germline V gene, CDR1 is SGHAT and CDR2 is FQNNGV.

The chain employs TRBV6-5 and TRBJ2-3; no firm D call. V was clipped by 7 bases and J by 3 bases, with 17 bases between them. Germline V gene lookup returns CDR1 MNHEY and CDR2 SVGAGI. The CDR3 covers 15 residues. The CDR3 region has the DNA TGTGCCAGCAAAAGTCGACGGGTCCTGACAGATACGCAGTATTTT. Translation: CASKSRRVLTDTQYF.

Worth noting for this clone: The sample carries other DNA sequences with the same CDR3. The chain has TRBV9 and TRBJ2-5, with 12 bases fitting TRBD2. The CDR3 covers 15 residues. The ends lost 0 bases at V and 4 bases at J; junction bases unmatched: 1. From germline, CDR1 is SGDLS and CDR2 YYNGEE. CDR3 sequence (DNA): TGTGCCAGCAGCGTAGGACTAGCGGGAGTAGAGACCCAGTACTTC. Translated: CASSVGLAGVETQYF.

The chain employs TRBV6-1 and TRBJ1-1, with D possibly TRBD1 on 6 matching bases. CDR3 length: 12 residues. V was trimmed by 6 bases and J by 7 bases, leaving 12 bases between them. From germline, CDR1 is MNHNS and CDR2 SASEGT. CDR3 sequence reads: CASRNQGIEAFF. CDR3 nucleotides: TGTGCCAGCAGAAATCAGGGGATTGAAGCTTTCTTT.

This clone is a singleton in its sample. The chain combines TRBV20-1 with TRBJ1-1; D remains ambiguous. V was cut by 0 bases and J by 8 bases, with 7 bases left in between. Per the germline V gene, CDR1 is DFQATT and CDR2 is SNEGSKA (reference sequence). The length of the CDR3 is 11 residues. The CDR3 DNA follows: TGCAGTGCTAGAGAACCCCCCGAAGCTTTCTTT. Translated: CSAREPPEAFF.

The chain is built from TRBV2 and TRBJ1-5, with TRBD1 matching 9 bases. The germline gives CDR1 SNHLY, CDR2 FYNNEI. V lost 6 bases to trimming and J lost 3 bases; unmatched junction nucleotides: 3. The CDR3 length is 14 residues. CDR3 protein: CASRRTGVNQPQHF. The DNA for the CDR3 is TGTGCCAGCAGACGGACAGGGGTCAATCAGCCCCAGCATTTT.